One sample yielded the 10 T cell receptor beta chains listed below, sequenced in a study of T-cell memory formation after mild COVID-19. Via MiXCR, TCRdb re-called the 5' RACE reads, giving one row per CDR3 protein. This sample yields approximately 440,000 distinct CDR3 sequences, of which around 18% are seen a single time; around 9.2% belongs to the top ten. What was sequenced was PBMCs or a T cell subset sorted from them (not recorded which). The receptors shown here come from an adult woman who had mild COVID-19 (a few samples of this study predate the infection). Cell type and time point are not known.

This clonotype showed up many times. The V gene is TRBV24-1, the J gene TRBJ2-1; D is uncertain. CDR1 is KGHDR and CDR2 is SFDVKD in the germline V gene. The CDR3 totals 12 residues. Trimming stripped 1 base from V and 10 bases from J, with 7 bases between. This CDR3 reads CATSDFRPEQFF. The CDR3 nucleotides read TGTGCCACCAGTGATTTTCGCCCGGAGCAGTTCTTC.

This clonotype has more than one count but fewer than ten. The CDR3 here is CSVHLSSRPRFYNEQFF. The CDR3 coding sequence is TGCAGCGTGCACCTATCATCCCGCCCTAGATTTTACAATGAGCAGTTCTTC. The chain has TRBV29-1 and TRBJ2-1; unclear D gene. The CDR3 spans 17 residues. Germline V lookup: CDR1 SQVTM, CDR2 ANQGSEA. V dropped 6 bases and J dropped 4 bases, with 25 bases sitting between them.

There are a few counts of this clonotype. The genes are TRBV6-5 and TRBJ2-6; maybe TRBD1 (6 bases). V was shortened by 6 bases and J by 5 bases, with 14 bases between the two germline ends. CDR1 MNHEY and CDR2 SVGAGI come from the germline V gene. CDR3 length: 15 residues. CDR3 coding DNA: TGTGCCAGCAGAGGAACAGGGCAGTGGGCCAACGTCCTGACTTTC. It translates to CASRGTGQWANVLTF.

This clonotype was recorded a few times. The chain employs TRBV20-1 and TRBJ1-1, with 7 positions matching TRBD1. This CDR3 contains 15 residues. Germline V gene lookup returns CDR1 DFQATT and CDR2 SNEGSKA (reference sequence). V lost 0 bases and J lost 1; bases outside the gene matches: 5. CDR3 region: CSARDRQGWNTEAFF. The DNA for the CDR3 is TGCAGTGCTAGAGACCGACAGGGTTGGAACACTGAAGCTTTCTTT.

CDR3 nucleotides: TGTGCCAGCAGTTCATCAGGGGTTAGCAATCAGCCCCAGCATTTT. Protein product: CASSSSGVSNQPQHF. The V and J genes are TRBV12-3 or TRBV12-4 and TRBJ1-5, with D possibly being TRBD1 (6 bases). The V end lost 4 bases, the J end lost 0 bases, and 10 bases lay between the germline ends. The CDR3 sequence is 15 residues long.

This clonotype was seen a few times. The V call is TRBV12-3 or TRBV12-4, the J call TRBJ2-1; 9 bases fit TRBD1. The trim removed 6 bases at V and 4 bases at J, leaving 4 bases unmatched. The CDR3 has 14 amino acids. The chain's CDR3 is CASRTGQGYNEQFF. CDR3 nucleotides: TGTGCCAGCAGGACGGGACAGGGTTACAATGAGCAGTTCTTC.

In its sample, this clonotype was seen a few times. The genes are TRBV4-1 and TRBJ2-2; 7 bases agree with TRBD1. V dropped 3 bases and J dropped 0; count of bases not matched to a gene: 13. CDR1 and CDR2 (germline): MGHRA, YSYEKL. The CDR3 length is 19 residues. CDR3 in amino acids: CASSQARDREYTNTGELFF. CDR3 in DNA: TGCGCCAGCAGCCAGGCCCGGGACAGAGAATATACGAACACCGGGGAGCTGTTTTTT.

This clonotype appeared a few times. The chain couples TRBV7-2 to TRBJ2-7; perhaps D is TRBD1 or TRBD2 (5 bases each). Germline CDR1 reads SGHTA; CDR2 reads FQGNSA. Trimming left V 5 bases short and J 7 bases short, with 15 bases between. CDR3 length equals 13 residues. CDR3 amino acids: CASSPWGSGEQYF. The CDR3 coding sequence is TGTGCCAGCAGCCCCTGGGGGAGTGGGGAGCAGTACTTC. Variable domain in full (rest from reference TRBV7-2 and TRBJ2-7): GAGVSQSPSNKVTEKGKDVELRCDPISGHTALYWYRQSLGQGLEFLIYFQGNSAPDKSGLPSDRFSAERTGGSVSTLTIQRTQQEDSAVYLCASSPWGSGEQYFGPGTRLTVT.

The V and J genes are TRBV2 and TRBJ2-1; D not certain. The CDR3 sequence is 13 residues long. V was pared by 1 base and J by 5 bases, with 6 bases between. Germline V CDR1 and CDR2: SNHLY, FYNNEI. Here the CDR3 DNA reads TGTGCCAGCAGTGAAGGCCTTAACAATGAGCAGTTCTTC. This sequence encodes CASSEGLNNEQFF.

This clonotype has a count of ten or more. The chain recombines TRBV3-1 with TRBJ2-7; D is unresolved. V was clipped by 1 base and J by 0 bases, with 7 bases between them. The CDR3 extends over 14 amino acids. CDR1 and CDR2 (germline): LGHDT, YNNKEL (reference sequence). The CDR3 DNA sequence: TGTGCCAGCAGCCAAGGACCCAGCTCCTACGAGCAGTACTTC. Its translation is CASSQGPSSYEQYF.